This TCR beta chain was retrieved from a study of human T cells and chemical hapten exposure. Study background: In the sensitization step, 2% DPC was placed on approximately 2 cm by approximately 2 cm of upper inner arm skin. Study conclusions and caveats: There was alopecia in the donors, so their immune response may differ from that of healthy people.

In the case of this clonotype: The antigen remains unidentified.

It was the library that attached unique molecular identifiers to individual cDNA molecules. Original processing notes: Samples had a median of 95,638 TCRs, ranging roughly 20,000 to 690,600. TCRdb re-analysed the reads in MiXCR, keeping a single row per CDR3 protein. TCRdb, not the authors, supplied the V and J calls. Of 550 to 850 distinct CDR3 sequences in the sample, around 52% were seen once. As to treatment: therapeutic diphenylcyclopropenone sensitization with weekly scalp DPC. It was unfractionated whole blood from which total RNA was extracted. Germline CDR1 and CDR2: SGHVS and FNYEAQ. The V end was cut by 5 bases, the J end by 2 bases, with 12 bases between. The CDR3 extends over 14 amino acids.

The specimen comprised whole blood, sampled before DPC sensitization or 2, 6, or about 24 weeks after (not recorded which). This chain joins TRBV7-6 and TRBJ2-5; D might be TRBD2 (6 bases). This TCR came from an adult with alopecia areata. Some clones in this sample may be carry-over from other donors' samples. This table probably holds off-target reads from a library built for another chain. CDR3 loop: CASSKDGGQETQYF. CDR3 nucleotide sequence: TGTGCCAGCAGCAAAGACGGGGGTCAAGAGACCCAGTACTTC.